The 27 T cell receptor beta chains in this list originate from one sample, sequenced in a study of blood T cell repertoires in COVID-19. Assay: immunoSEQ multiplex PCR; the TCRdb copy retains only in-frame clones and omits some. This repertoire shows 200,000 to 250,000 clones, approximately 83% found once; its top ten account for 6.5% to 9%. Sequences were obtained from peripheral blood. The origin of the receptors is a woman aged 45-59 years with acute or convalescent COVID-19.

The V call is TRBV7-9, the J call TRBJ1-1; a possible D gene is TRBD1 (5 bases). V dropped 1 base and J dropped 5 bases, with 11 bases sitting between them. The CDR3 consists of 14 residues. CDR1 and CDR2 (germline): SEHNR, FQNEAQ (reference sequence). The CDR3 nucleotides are TGTGCCAGCAGCTTAGGTAGACAGCCAACTGAAGCTTTCTTT. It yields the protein CASSLGRQPTEAFF.

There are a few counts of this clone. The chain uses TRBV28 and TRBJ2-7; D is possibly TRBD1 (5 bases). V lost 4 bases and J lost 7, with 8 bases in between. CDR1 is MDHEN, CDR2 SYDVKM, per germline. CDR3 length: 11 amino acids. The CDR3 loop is CASSSRVEQYF. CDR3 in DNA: TGTGCCAGCAGTTCCAGGGTAGAGCAGTACTTC.

The CDR3 protein is CASSLGDRFGSPLHF. CDR3 sequence (DNA): TGTGCCAGCAGCTTAGGGGACAGGTTCGGCTCACCCCTCCACTTT. The V gene is TRBV11-2, the J gene TRBJ1-6; TRBD1 matches at 8 bases. The CDR3 totals 15 residues. Trimming removed 1 base from V and 10 bases from J; junction bases left unmatched: 6. Germline V gene lookup returns CDR1 SGHAT and CDR2 FQNNGV.

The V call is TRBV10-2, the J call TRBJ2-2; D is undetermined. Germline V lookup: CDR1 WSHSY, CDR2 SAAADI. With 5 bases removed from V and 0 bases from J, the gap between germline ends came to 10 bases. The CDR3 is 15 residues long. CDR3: CASSKTSSNTGELFF. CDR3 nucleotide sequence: TGCGCCAGCAGTAAGACATCCTCGAACACCGGGGAGCTGTTTTTT.

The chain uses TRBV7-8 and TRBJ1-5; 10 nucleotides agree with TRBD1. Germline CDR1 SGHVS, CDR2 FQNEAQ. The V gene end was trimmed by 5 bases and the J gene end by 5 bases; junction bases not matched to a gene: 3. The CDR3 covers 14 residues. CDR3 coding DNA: TGTGCCAGCAGCGCGGGACAGGGGTATCAGCCCCAGCATTTT. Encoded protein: CASSAGQGYQPQHF.

CDR3 sequence reads: CASSDLVAGDMTQYF. The CDR3 DNA sequence: TGTGCCAGCAGTGATTTGGTAGCGGGGGATATGACCCAGTACTTC. The rearrangement links TRBV6-1 to TRBJ2-5; 9 bases fit TRBD2. J lost 7 bases, V lost 3 bases, and 9 bases had no gene match. Germline V gene sequence: CDR1 MNHNS, CDR2 SASEGT. The CDR3 sequence is 15 residues long.

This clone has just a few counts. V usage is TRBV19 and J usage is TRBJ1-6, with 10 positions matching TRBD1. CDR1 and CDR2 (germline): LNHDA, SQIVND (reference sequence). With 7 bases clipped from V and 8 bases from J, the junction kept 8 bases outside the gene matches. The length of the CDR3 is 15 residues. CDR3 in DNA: TGTGCCAGTACCGCGGGGACAGGGGTCCATTCACCCCTCCACTTT. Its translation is CASTAGTGVHSPLHF.

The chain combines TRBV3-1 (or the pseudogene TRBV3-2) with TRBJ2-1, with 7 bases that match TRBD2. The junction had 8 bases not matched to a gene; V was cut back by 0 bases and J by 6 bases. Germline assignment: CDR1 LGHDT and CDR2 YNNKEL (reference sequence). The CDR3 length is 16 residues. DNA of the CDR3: TGTGCCAGCAGCCAAGAATTCGCGGGAGCCCCCAATGAGCAGTTCTTC. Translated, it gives CASSQEFAGAPNEQFF.

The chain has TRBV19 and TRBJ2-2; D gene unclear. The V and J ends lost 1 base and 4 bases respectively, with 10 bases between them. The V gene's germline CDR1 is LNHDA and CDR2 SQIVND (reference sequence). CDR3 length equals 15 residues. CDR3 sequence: CASSIAEAVTGELFF. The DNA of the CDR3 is TGTGCCAGTAGTATAGCAGAGGCAGTCACCGGGGAGCTGTTTTTT.

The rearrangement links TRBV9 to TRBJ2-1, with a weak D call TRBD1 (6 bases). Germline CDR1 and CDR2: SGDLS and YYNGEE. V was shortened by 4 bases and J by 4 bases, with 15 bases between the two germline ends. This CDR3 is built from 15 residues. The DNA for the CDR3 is TGTGCCAGCAGCACGGGACACGGCCTTTACAATGAGCAGTTCTTC. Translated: CASSTGHGLYNEQFF. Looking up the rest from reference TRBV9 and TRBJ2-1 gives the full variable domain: DSGVTQTPKHLITATGQRVTLRCSPRSGDLSVYWYQQSLDQGLQFLIQYYNGEERAKGNILERFSAQQFPDLHSELNLSSLELGDSALYFCASSTGHGLYNEQFFGPGTRLTVL.

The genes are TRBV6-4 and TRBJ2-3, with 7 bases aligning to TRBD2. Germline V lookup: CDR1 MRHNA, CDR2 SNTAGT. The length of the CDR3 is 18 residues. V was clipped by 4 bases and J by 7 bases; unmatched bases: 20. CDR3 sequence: CASSGYPHRAGFPHTQYF. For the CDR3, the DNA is TGTGCCAGCAGTGGCTACCCACACCGAGCGGGATTCCCCCATACGCAGTATTTT.

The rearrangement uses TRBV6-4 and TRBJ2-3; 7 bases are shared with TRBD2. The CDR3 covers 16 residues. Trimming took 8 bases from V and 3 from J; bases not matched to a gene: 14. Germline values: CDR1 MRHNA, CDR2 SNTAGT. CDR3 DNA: TGTGCCAGCTCTCCTCACCGGGACTATCTGACAGATACGCAGTATTTT. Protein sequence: CASSPHRDYLTDTQYF.

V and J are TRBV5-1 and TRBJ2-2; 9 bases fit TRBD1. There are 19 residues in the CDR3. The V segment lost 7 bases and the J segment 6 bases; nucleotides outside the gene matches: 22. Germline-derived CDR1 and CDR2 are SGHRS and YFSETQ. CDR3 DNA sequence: TGCGCCAGCGGCCGGGACAGGGATAAGTCGGGAGTTTGGGCCGGGGAGCTGTTTTTT. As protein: CASGRDRDKSGVWAGELFF.

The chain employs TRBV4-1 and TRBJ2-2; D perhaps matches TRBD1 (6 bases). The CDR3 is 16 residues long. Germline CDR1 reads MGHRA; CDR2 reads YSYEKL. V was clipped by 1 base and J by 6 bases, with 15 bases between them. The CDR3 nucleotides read TGCGCCAGCAGCCAAGGACCAGGGGACAACGCCGGGGAGCTGTTTTTT. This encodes CASSQGPGDNAGELFF.

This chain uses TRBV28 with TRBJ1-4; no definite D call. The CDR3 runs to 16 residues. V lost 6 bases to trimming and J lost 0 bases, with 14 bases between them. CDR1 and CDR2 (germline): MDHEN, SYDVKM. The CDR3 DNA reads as TGTGCCAGCAGCCGTCCCTACACTACAACTAATGAAAAACTGTTTTTT. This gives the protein CASSRPYTTTNEKLFF.

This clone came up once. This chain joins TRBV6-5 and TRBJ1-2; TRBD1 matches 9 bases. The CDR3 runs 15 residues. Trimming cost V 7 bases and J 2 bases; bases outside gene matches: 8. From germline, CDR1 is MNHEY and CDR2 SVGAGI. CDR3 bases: TGTGCCAGCAACTCGGGACAGGGATCGAACTATGGCTACACCTTC. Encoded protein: CASNSGQGSNYGYTF.

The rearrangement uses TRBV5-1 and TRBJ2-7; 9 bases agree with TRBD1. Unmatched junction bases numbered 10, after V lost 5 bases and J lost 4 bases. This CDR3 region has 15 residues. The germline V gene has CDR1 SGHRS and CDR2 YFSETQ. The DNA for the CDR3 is TGCGCCAGCAGGGGGGCATCGGACAGGGGTTACGAGCAGTACTTC. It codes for CASRGASDRGYEQYF. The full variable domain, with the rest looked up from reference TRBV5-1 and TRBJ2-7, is KAGVTQTPRYLIKTRGQQVTLSCSPISGHRSVSWYQQTPGQGLQFLFEYFSETQRNKGNFPGRFSGRQFSNSRSEMNVSTLELGDSALYLCASRGASDRGYEQYFGPGTRLTVT.

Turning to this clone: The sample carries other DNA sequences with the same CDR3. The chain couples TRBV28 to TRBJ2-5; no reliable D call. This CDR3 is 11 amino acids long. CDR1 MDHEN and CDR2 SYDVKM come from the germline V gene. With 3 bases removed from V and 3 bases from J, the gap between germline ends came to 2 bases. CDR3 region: CASSFEETQYF. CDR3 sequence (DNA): TGTGCCAGCAGTTTCGAAGAGACCCAGTACTTC.

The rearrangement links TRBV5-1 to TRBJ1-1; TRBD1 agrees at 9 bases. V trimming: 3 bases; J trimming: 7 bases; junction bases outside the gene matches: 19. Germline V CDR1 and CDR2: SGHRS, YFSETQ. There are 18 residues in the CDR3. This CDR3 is CASSWGWGQGRGIGEAFF. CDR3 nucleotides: TGCGCCAGCAGCTGGGGATGGGGACAGGGACGCGGGATAGGTGAAGCTTTCTTT.

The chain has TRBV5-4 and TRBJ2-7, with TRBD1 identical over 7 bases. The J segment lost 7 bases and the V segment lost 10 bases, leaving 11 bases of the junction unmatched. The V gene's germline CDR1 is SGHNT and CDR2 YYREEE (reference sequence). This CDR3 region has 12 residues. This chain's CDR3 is CAYNDRDGEQYF. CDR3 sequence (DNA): TGTGCCTATAATGACAGGGATGGAGAGCAGTACTTC.

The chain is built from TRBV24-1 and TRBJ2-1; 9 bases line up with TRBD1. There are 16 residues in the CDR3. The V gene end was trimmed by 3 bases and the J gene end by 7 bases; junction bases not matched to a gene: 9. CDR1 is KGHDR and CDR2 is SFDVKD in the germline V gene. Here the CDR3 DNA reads TGTGCCACCAGTGATCCCGCGACAGGGGGTAGGAATGAGCAGTTCTTC. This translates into CATSDPATGGRNEQFF.

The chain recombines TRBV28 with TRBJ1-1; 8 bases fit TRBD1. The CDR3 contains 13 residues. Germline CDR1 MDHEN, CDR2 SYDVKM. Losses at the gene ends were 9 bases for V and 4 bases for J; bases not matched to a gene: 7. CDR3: CASKQGGITEAFF. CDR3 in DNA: TGTGCCAGTAAACAGGGGGGGATCACTGAAGCTTTCTTT.

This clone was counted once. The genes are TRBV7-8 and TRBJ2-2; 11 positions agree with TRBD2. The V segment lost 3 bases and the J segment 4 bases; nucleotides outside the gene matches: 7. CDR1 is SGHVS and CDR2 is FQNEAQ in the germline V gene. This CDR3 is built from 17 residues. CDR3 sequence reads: CASSFSGGAIVTGELFF. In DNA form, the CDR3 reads TGTGCCAGCAGCTTTAGCGGGGGGGCTATCGTCACCGGGGAGCTGTTTTTT.

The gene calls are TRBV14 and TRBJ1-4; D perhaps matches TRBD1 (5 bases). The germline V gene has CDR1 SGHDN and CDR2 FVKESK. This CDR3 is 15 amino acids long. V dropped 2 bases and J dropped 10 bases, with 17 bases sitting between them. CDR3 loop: CASSQNEGDRRKLFF. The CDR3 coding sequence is TGTGCCAGCAGCCAAAACGAAGGGGATCGGCGAAAACTGTTTTTT.

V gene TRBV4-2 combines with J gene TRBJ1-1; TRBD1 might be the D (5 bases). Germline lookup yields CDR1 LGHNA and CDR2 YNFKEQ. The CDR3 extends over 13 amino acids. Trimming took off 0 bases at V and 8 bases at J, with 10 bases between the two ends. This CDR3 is CASSQDMAGEAFF. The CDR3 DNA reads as TGTGCCAGCAGCCAAGATATGGCAGGGGAAGCTTTCTTT.

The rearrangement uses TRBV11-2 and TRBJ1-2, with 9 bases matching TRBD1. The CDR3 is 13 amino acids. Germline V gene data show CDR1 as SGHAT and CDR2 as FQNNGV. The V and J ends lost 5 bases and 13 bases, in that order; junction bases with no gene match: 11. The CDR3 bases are TGTGCCAGCAGCCGGGGGACAGGGAGGCCTAGCACCTTC. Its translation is CASSRGTGRPSTF. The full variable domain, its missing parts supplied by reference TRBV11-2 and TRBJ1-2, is EAGVAQSPRYKIIEKRQSVAFWCNPISGHATLYWYQQILGQGPKLLIQFQNNGVVDDSQLPKDRFSAERLKGVDSTLKIQPAKLEDSAVYLCASSRGTGRPSTFGSGTRLTVV.

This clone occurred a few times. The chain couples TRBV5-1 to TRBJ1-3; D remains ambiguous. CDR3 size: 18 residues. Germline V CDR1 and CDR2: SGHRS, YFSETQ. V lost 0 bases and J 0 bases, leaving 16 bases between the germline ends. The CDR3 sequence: CASSLERNTESSGNTIYF. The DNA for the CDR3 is TGCGCCAGCAGCTTGGAACGTAATACGGAGAGCTCTGGAAACACCATATATTTT.